This entry is about one T cell receptor (beta chain). Its antigen remains unknown. This sample's time point: persistent/refractory GD, antithyroid drugs over 5 years with positive TRAb. Extracted PBMC RNA gave rise to the TCR library. Enrollment of patients was through an endocrinology department in Xi'an, China. This sample stems from a study of regulatory T cells in long-lasting Graves disease. The study, taken as a whole, reports: Persistent patients had more shared public clonotypes (around 3,000) than new patients (about 900). Persistent Graves' patients possessed reduced TCR diversity relative to recently diagnosed ones.

In building TCR beta libraries, iRepertoire HTBI primers were used together with Arm-PCR of CDR3 regions. Using its own MiXCR run on the multiplex PCR reads, TCRdb lists one record per CDR3 protein. The data contain more than 350,000 distinct CDR3 sequences, around a fifth of them singletons. Germline V gene lookup returns CDR1 LNHDA and CDR2 SQIVND (reference sequence). The CDR3 is made up of 18 amino acids. The V segment lost 5 bases and the J segment 0 bases; nucleotides outside the gene matches: 10. J is TRBJ2-4 and V is TRBV19, with TRBD1 identical over 10 bases. The TCR originated in a female donor with Graves disease. The sample in question was peripheral blood mononuclear cells (PBMCs), obtained when the disease was refractory, from a patient treated with antithyroid drugs. CDR3 protein: CASSSLGTGALAKNIQYF. The CDR3 DNA sequence: TGTGCCAGTAGTTCGTTAGGGACAGGGGCGTTAGCCAAAAACATTCAGTACTTC.